This TCR beta chain was profiled in a study of cytomegalovirus exposure and HLA in healthy donors. For this clone: Its antigen is unidentified.

Study-level points and caveats: With high specificity and sensitivity, the classifier reportedly diagnosed cytomegalovirus status. Associated with cytomegalovirus, according to the listing, were fewer than 200 TCR beta chains. Usually a TCR sequence was rare, but some public TCRs were found in many donors. One later analysis, an examination of the approximately 120 validation repertoires, found that first-cohort TCR clusters tended to co-occur in them.

Generated by immunoSEQ multiplex PCR, the TCRdb table keeps only in-frame clones and is missing some. There are over 150,000 clones in the sample; about four fifths occur only once, and approximately 2.9% lies in the top ten. The receptor's source is a woman aged 18-29 years in good health and CMV-seropositive. Sequenced sample: PBMCs.

In DNA, the CDR3 is TGTGCCAGCAGTTTATTAGCAGGGCGCGATTCACCCCTCCACTTT. This encodes CASSLLAGRDSPLHF. The chain couples TRBV28 to TRBJ1-6; D possibly corresponds to TRBD1 (5 bases). The V gene lost 1 base and the J gene lost 8 bases, with 12 bases spanning the gap. The CDR3 contains 15 residues. Germline CDR1 reads MDHEN; CDR2 reads SYDVKM.